A single sample is the source of the 17 T cell receptor beta chains below, sequenced in a study of OX40 agonist ivuxolimab in advanced cancers. Libraries were prepared by immunoSEQ multiplex PCR; TCRdb keeps only in-frame clonotypes and omits some of them. The sample lists around 62,000 clones, about 89% seen once, with just over 0.3% in the top ten. The sequencing used CD4+ or CD8+ T cells sorted from blood, collected in a trial of the OX40 agonist ivuxolimab. The receptors originated from an adult with an advanced solid tumor such as melanoma, head and neck, liver or kidney cancer.

This rearrangement joins TRBV14 to TRBJ2-6, with 7 bases lining up with TRBD1. Trimming took 3 bases from V and 4 from J; bases not matched to a gene: 6. Germline V gene sequence: CDR1 SGHDN, CDR2 FVKESK. CDR3 length equals 16 residues. CDR3: CASSHKTGFGANVLTF. In nucleotides, the CDR3 is TGTGCCAGCAGCCATAAGACAGGGTTCGGGGCCAACGTCCTGACTTTC.

CDR3: CASADRYNSPLHF. DNA for the CDR3: TGTGCCAGCGCTGACCGATATAATTCACCCCTCCACTTT. This sequence joins TRBV6-5 and TRBJ1-6; D unclear. Germline V CDR1 and CDR2: MNHEY, SVGAGI. The V gene lost 8 bases and the J gene lost 4 bases, with 9 bases spanning the gap. This CDR3 comprises 13 residues.

The table lists this clone with a few counts. The V call is TRBV29-1, the J call TRBJ2-1, with D possibly being TRBD2 (6 bases). V lost 7 bases, J lost 4 bases, and 17 bases lay in between. Per germline, CDR1 SQVTM and CDR2 ANQGSEA. The CDR3 loop spans 14 amino acids. The CDR3 loop reads CSGGEGSQYNEQFF. The CDR3 DNA reads as TGCAGCGGGGGGGAAGGTAGCCAATACAATGAGCAGTTCTTC.

The rearrangement links TRBV19 to TRBJ2-7; D call uncertain. Trimming left V 5 bases short and J 0 bases short, with 20 bases between. The length of the CDR3 is 17 residues. Per the germline V gene, CDR1 is LNHDA and CDR2 is SQIVND (reference sequence). The CDR3 DNA reads as TGTGCCAGTAGTCCACCGGTTGGAGCGCCGAGCTCCTACGAGCAGTACTTC. Protein: CASSPPVGAPSSYEQYF.

In its sample, this clone was seen a few times. V and J are TRBV19 and TRBJ1-1, with unresolved D. The V and J ends lost 3 bases and 1 base respectively, with 9 bases between them. Germline V gene lookup returns CDR1 LNHDA and CDR2 SQIVND (reference sequence). The CDR3 loop spans 14 amino acids. DNA of the CDR3: TGTGCCAGTAGTATGTCACCCCAGAACACTGAAGCTTTCTTT. Its translation is CASSMSPQNTEAFF.

This rearrangement joins TRBV5-1 to TRBJ2-7; D gene ambiguous. The CDR3 contains 13 residues. Trimming left V 4 bases short and J 2 bases short, with 10 bases between. Germline CDR1 reads SGHRS; CDR2 reads YFSETQ. The CDR3 sequence: CASSHWGTYEQYF. CDR3 DNA: TGCGCCAGCAGCCACTGGGGAACCTACGAGCAGTACTTC.

V is TRBV5-1 and J is TRBJ1-5; 9 bases align to TRBD1. The length of the CDR3 is 16 residues. After removal of 0 bases from V and 3 bases from J, the junction contained 4 bases not matched to a gene. Germline values: CDR1 SGHRS, CDR2 YFSETQ. The DNA for the CDR3 is TGCGCCAGCAGCTTGGGGGACAGGGCCTCCAATCAGCCCCAGCATTTT. Translated, it gives CASSLGDRASNQPQHF.

This chain links TRBV10-3 with TRBJ1-1, with 9 bases matching TRBD1. From germline, CDR1 is ENHRY and CDR2 SYGVKD. Losses at the gene ends were 5 bases for V and 5 bases for J; bases not matched to a gene: 6. The CDR3 contains 14 residues. This CDR3 reads CAISYRGRGTEAFF. CDR3 bases: TGTGCCATCAGTTACAGGGGGCGAGGAACTGAAGCTTTCTTT.

This clone occurred a few times. The V call is TRBV6-5, the J call TRBJ1-2; no definite D call. Germline values: CDR1 MNHEY, CDR2 SVGAGI. The CDR3 is 13 amino acids. The V end lost 0 bases, the J end lost 4 bases, and 6 bases lay between the germline ends. CDR3 DNA sequence: TGTGCCAGCAGTTACTCCGAGTCCTATGGCTACACCTTC. Protein product: CASSYSESYGYTF.

The chain combines TRBV28 with TRBJ1-4, with D possibly TRBD1 on 6 matching bases. V lost 5 bases, J lost 7 bases, and 14 bases lay in between. The CDR3 length is 14 residues. Per the germline V gene, CDR1 is MDHEN and CDR2 is SYDVKM. As DNA, the CDR3 is TGTGCCAGCAGTCTAGGGGGGCGAGGTGAAAAACTGTTTTTT. This translates into CASSLGGRGEKLFF.

The gene calls are TRBV14 and TRBJ2-1; D possibly corresponds to TRBD2 (5 bases). V gave up 1 base and J gave up 9 bases, with 13 bases separating them. The V gene's germline CDR1 is SGHDN and CDR2 FVKESK. This CDR3 is 14 amino acids long. The CDR3 is CASSQAGRLFEQFF. The CDR3 region has the DNA TGTGCCAGCAGCCAAGCGGGAAGGCTTTTTGAGCAGTTCTTC.

This clone occurred once. V gene TRBV6-1 combines with J gene TRBJ1-5; 10 bases are shared with TRBD1. Germline trimming cut 4 bases from V and 9 bases from J; bases unmatched to any gene: 12. Germline CDR1 reads MNHNS; CDR2 reads SASEGT. The CDR3 has 16 residues. The CDR3 coding sequence is TGTGCCAGCAGTGCCCGGGGGGACAGGGGCCCATCGCCCCAGCATTTT. Translated: CASSARGDRGPSPQHF.

V is TRBV29-1 and J is TRBJ2-6; perhaps D is TRBD1 or TRBD2 (5 bases each). Germline V lookup: CDR1 SQVTM, CDR2 ANQGSEA. Trimming pared 3 bases from V and 2 bases from J, leaving 11 bases between. This CDR3 comprises 15 residues. CDR3 sequence reads: CSVDEGLAGANVLTF. The CDR3 nucleotides are TGCAGCGTTGATGAGGGGTTAGCTGGGGCCAACGTCCTGACTTTC.

The chain links TRBV6-5 to TRBJ1-2; maybe TRBD1 (5 bases). Germline V gene sequence: CDR1 MNHEY, CDR2 SVGAGI. This CDR3 contains 14 residues. V shed 5 bases and J shed 5 bases, with 15 bases lying between them. This CDR3 reads CASSEQANPYGYTF. The CDR3 DNA reads TGTGCCAGCAGTGAACAGGCGAACCCTTATGGCTACACCTTC.

This clone was counted once. This chain links TRBV27 with TRBJ2-7, with D maybe TRBD2 (5 bases). The CDR3 length is 15 residues. Germline CDR1 is MNHEY and CDR2 is SMNVEV (reference sequence). V lost 6 bases and J lost 7, with 22 bases in between. CDR3 residues: CASSLGIGSSGEQYF. The CDR3, as DNA: TGTGCCAGCAGCCTAGGAATAGGGAGTTCTGGGGAGCAGTACTTC.

This rearrangement joins TRBV15 to TRBJ1-1; D might be TRBD1 (6 bases). The CDR3 is made up of 16 amino acids. Germline values: CDR1 LNHNV, CDR2 YYDKDF (reference sequence). V gave up 1 base and J gave up 1 base, with 13 bases separating them. CDR3 nucleotide sequence: TGTGCCACCAGCAGAGTGGGGGGGGCCCGGAACACTGAAGCTTTCTTT. Encoded protein: CATSRVGGARNTEAFF.

The chain employs TRBV15 and TRBJ2-7, with D unclear. Germline V gives CDR1 LNHNV, CDR2 YYDKDF (reference sequence). Trimming removed 0 bases at V and 2 bases at J, with 11 bases between. The CDR3 is made up of 15 amino acids. The CDR3 loop is CATSRDSWATYEQYF. DNA for the CDR3: TGTGCCACCAGCAGAGATTCCTGGGCTACCTACGAGCAGTACTTC.